The table lists the clone carrying this T cell receptor beta chain with a few counts. These data belong to a study of T cells in Graves' hyperthyroidism and ophthalmopathy. No progression to ophthalmopathy during 18 months of follow-up defined stable disease. What was amplified from RNA transcripts were TCR beta CDR3 regions. Primed by the HTBI set, a first-round RT-PCR was run on the TCR CDR3. TCRdb re-called the multiplex PCR reads through MiXCR, storing one row per CDR3 protein. The sample comprises about 590,000 distinct CDR3 sequences, about a sixth of which are singletons, and less than 9.5% rests with the top ten. The TCR was taken from a woman aged 25 to 39 with Graves' hyperthyroidism. The sequenced sample consisted of blood.

The CDR3 DNA is TGTGCCAGCAGCTCATACCTAGTTAATTCACCCCTCCACTTT. Its translation is CASSSYLVNSPLHF. The chain joins TRBV13 to TRBJ1-6, with D uncertain. This CDR3 contains 14 residues. Trimming took 4 bases from V and 6 from J, leaving 10 bases between them. Germline CDR1 is PRHDT and CDR2 is FYEKMQ (reference sequence).